A selection of T cell receptor beta chains follows, all from one sample in a study of T cells in localized non-small cell lung cancer. The table came from immunoSEQ multiplex PCR; TCRdb's copy has only in-frame clones and leaves some out. The data contain 5,000 to 6,500 clones, 20% to 25% of them seen just once; the ten biggest clones take up about 8.8%. The specimen was lung tumor tissue, collected before any cancer treatment. These receptors were obtained from a female donor aged 60 or older with stage I lung adenocarcinoma. CDR3s include the opening cysteine and the closing phenylalanine or tryptophan. Each record gives: CDR3 length, V gene, J gene, clone size, D gene, CDR3 DNA, CDR3 protein. D genes are given only for firm matches. The size of a clone is reported for some rows only, either as once, few or many, or as a class for expanded clones.

15	TRBV6-8	TRBJ2-7	medium-sized	.	TGTGCCAGCAGTTTCGTAAAGGGTGCCCACTACGAGCAGTACTTC	CASSFVKGAHYEQYF
14	TRBV5-1	TRBJ2-7	.	.	TGCGCCAGCAGCTTGGGGGGGGTCCACAACGAGCAGTACTTC	CASSLGGVHNEQYF
15	TRBV28	TRBJ1-5	few	TRBD1	TGTGCCAGCAGTTCAGGACAGGGCTTCAATCAGCCCCAGCATTTT	CASSSGQGFNQPQHF
14	TRBV11-3	TRBJ1-2	few	.	TGTGCCAGCAGCATCATGACGGGAAACTATGGCTACACCTTC	CASSIMTGNYGYTF
13	TRBV28	TRBJ1-1	few	TRBD1	TGTGCCAGTACCGGGACAGACTCTGCTGAAGCTTTCTTT	CASTGTDSAEAFF
16	TRBV6-8	TRBJ2-7	medium-sized	TRBD2	TGTGCCAGCAGTTACTCGAGTCTAGCGGGGTCCTACGAGCAGTACTTC	CASSYSSLAGSYEQYF
13	TRBV30	TRBJ1-4	.	.	TGTGCCTGGAGTGAGTGGACTAATGAAAAACTGTTTTTT	CAWSEWTNEKLFF
16	TRBV5-1	TRBJ2-1	once	TRBD2	TGCGCCAGCAGCTTGTGGGGACTAGCGACCTACAATGAGCAGTTCTTC	CASSLWGLATYNEQFF
17	TRBV14	TRBJ2-2	.	TRBD2	TGTGCCAGCAGCCAAGGGGCCCTAGCGGGCGACACCGGGGAGCTGTTTTTT	CASSQGALAGDTGELFF
12	TRBV14	TRBJ2-3	.	.	TGTGCCAGCAGCTGGGTCCCAGATACGCAGTATTTT	CASSWVPDTQYF
16	TRBV5-1	TRBJ2-6	.	.	TGCGCCAGCAGCCAAGATTTGGGGTCTGGGGCCAACGTCCTGACTTTC	CASSQDLGSGANVLTF
14	TRBV6-8	TRBJ2-3	medium-sized	TRBD2	TGTGCCAGCAGTGAGCGGGGGGATGTAGATACGCAGTATTTT	CASSERGDVDTQYF
13	TRBV10-2	TRBJ1-5	.	.	TGCGCCAGCCGAGTCCAGCTGAATCAGCCCCAGCATTTT	CASRVQLNQPQHF
15	TRBV6-8	TRBJ2-6	.	.	TGTGCCAGCAGGCCCCGGTTCGGTGGGGCCAACGTCCTGACTTTC	CASRPRFGGANVLTF
15	TRBV11-3	TRBJ2-2	medium-sized	.	TGTGCCAGCAGCCATCAATTGAGGTGGACCGGGGAGCTGTTTTTT	CASSHQLRWTGELFF
16	TRBV15	TRBJ2-3	.	.	TGTGCCACCAGCAGAGATCCAGGGAGACCCACAGATACGCAGTATTTT	CATSRDPGRPTDTQYF
15	TRBV19	TRBJ2-7	few	TRBD2	TGTGCCAGTAGTATAGAGGCTAGCGGAGCTTACGAGCAGTACTTC	CASSIEASGAYEQYF
22	TRBV10-2	TRBJ2-2	.	.	TGCGCCAGCAGTGAGTCGATTTTTCATCTTCGGGTTTCGGGCTCGAACACCGGGGAGCTGTTTTTT	CASSESIFHLRVSGSNTGELFF